This T cell receptor beta chain was found in a study of blood T cell repertoires in COVID-19. Libraries were prepared by immunoSEQ multiplex PCR; TCRdb keeps only in-frame clonotypes and omits some of them. The table has 150,000 to 200,000 clones, 80% to 90% seen once. Germline V gives CDR1 MNHEY, CDR2 SMNVEV (reference sequence). The CDR3 contains 13 residues. The V and J ends lost 6 bases and 10 bases, in that order; junction bases with no gene match: 6. The TCR originated in a man in his fifties or sixties with acute or convalescent COVID-19. The V and J genes are TRBV27 and TRBJ1-6, with 7 bases that match TRBD1. Sequencing used peripheral blood. Written as DNA, the CDR3 is TGTGCCAGCAGGACCACAGGGGAATCACCCCTCCACTTT. It encodes CASRTTGESPLHF.